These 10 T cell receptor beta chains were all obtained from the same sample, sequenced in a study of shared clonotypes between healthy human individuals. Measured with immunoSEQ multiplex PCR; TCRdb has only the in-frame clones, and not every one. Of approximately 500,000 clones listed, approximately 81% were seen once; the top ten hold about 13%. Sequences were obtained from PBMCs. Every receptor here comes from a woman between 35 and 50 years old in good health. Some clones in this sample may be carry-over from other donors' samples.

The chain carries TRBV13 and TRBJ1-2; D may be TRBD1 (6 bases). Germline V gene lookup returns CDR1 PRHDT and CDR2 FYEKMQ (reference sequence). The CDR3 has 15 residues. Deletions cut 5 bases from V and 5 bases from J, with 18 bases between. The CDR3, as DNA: TGTGCCAGCAGCGCAACCACAGGGTGGGAGTATGGCTACACCTTC. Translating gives CASSATTGWEYGYTF.

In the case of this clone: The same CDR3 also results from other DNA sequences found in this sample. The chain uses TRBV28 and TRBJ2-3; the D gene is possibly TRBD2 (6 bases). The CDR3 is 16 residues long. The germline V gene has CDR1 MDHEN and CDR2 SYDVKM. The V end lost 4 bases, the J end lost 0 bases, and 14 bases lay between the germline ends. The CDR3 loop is CASSSSGGTSTDTQYF. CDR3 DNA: TGTGCCAGCAGTTCGTCTGGCGGGACTAGCACAGATACGCAGTATTTT.

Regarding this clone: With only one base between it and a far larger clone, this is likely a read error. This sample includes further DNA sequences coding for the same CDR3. The CDR3 DNA reads as TGTGCCAGCAGCTTAGACGGGCCGGGGACTGGGGAGCTGTTTTTT. This codes for CASSLDGPGTGELFF. V gene TRBV11-3 combines with J gene TRBJ2-2; D is perhaps TRBD2 (6 bases). Germline V lookup: CDR1 SGHNT, CDR2 YENEEA. This CDR3 spans 15 amino acids. The germline V and J ends were trimmed by 0 bases and 8 bases, with 13 bases remaining between them.

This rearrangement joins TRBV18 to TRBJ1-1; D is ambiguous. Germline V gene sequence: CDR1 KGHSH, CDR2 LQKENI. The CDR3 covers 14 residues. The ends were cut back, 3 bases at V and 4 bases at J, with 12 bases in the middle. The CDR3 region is CASSPLGVGTEAFF. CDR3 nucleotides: TGTGCCAGCTCACCGCTCGGCGTTGGCACTGAAGCTTTCTTT.

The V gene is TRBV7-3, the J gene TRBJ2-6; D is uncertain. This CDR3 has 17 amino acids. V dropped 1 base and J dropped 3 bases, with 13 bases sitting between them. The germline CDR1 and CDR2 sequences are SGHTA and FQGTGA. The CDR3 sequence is CASSLMAGFGGANVLTF. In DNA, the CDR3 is TGTGCCAGCAGCTTAATGGCAGGCTTTGGTGGGGCCAACGTCCTGACTTTC.

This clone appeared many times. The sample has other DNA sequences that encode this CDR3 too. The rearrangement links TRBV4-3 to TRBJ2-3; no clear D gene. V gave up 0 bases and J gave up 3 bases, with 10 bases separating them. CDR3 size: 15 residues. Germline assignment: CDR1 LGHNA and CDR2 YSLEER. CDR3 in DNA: TGCGCCAGCAGCCAAGATGGCTTTGGGACAGATACGCAGTATTTT. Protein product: CASSQDGFGTDTQYF.

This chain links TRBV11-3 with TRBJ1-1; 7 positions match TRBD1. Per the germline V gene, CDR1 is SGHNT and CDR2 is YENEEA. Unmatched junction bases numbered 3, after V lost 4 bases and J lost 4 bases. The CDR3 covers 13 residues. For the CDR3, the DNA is TGTGCCAGCAGCTCGGGACAGCTCACTGAAGCTTTCTTT. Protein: CASSSGQLTEAFF.

The CDR3 nucleotides are TGCGCCAGCAGCCCCGGGACGGCAGGAAATGAAAAACTGTTTTTT. This encodes CASSPGTAGNEKLFF. The chain uses TRBV5-1 and TRBJ1-4; D is perhaps TRBD1 (5 bases). This CDR3 spans 15 amino acids. CDR1 and CDR2 from the germline V gene are SGHRS and YFSETQ. Trimming shortened V by 4 bases and J by 5 bases, and 15 bases separated the two germline ends.

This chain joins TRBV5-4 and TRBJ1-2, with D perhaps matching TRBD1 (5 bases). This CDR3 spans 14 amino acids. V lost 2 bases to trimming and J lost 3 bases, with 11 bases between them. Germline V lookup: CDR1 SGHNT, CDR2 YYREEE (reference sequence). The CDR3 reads CASSFWGGDYGYTF. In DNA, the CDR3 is TGTGCCAGCAGCTTTTGGGGCGGGGACTATGGCTACACCTTC.

This CDR3 reads CAWSQGRNYGYTF. The CDR3 DNA follows: TGTGCCTGGAGTCAAGGGCGAAACTATGGCTACACCTTC. The V gene is TRBV30, the J gene TRBJ1-2, with D unresolved. CDR3 size: 13 residues. V lost 2 bases and J lost 2, with 9 bases in between. The germline CDR1 and CDR2 sequences are GTSNPN and SVGIG (reference sequence).